The present T cell receptor (beta chain) was sequenced within a study of blood T cell repertoires in COVID-19. All enrollees were about 18 to 89 years old and from about two dozen US areas. Membership in each cohort depended on participant-reported clinical history. Within 2 weeks before study entry, exposed participants met a COVID-19 case. Data came from immunoSEQ multiplex PCR; TCRdb stores just in-frame clones and leaves some out. The table lists approximately 260,000 clones, roughly 84% of them singletons. The germline gives CDR1 MNHEY, CDR2 SVGAGI. The CDR3 spans 13 residues. V lost 10 bases to trimming and J lost 4 bases; unmatched junction nucleotides: 6.

The rearrangement links TRBV6-5 to TRBJ1-5; the match to TRBD1 covers 8 bases. The sequence came from a woman aged 45-60 years who had been exposed to COVID-19. Material for sequencing was PBMCs or T cells enriched from blood (not recorded which). The CDR3 nucleotides are TGTGCCATCTCGACAGGGGTAAATCAGCCCCAGCATTTT. It yields the protein CAISTGVNQPQHF.